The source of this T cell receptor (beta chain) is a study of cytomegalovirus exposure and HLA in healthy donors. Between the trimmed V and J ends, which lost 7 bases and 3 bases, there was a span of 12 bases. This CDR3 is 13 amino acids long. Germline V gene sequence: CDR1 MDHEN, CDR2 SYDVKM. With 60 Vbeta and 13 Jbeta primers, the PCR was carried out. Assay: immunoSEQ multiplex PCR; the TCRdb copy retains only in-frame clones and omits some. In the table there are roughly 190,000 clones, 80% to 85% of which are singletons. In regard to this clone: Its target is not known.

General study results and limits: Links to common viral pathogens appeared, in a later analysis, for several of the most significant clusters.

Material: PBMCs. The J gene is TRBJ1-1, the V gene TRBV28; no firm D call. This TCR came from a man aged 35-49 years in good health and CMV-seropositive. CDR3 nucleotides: TGTGCCAGCACCCTGTCCACATACACTGAAGCTTTCTTT. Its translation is CASTLSTYTEAFF.